Following are 3 T cell receptor beta chains from one sample sequenced in a study of T cell responses to AZD1222 COVID-19 vaccine (dated by TCRdb to the early 2020s). Reading the label with the study, this specimen's time point is: about 28 days (+/-7) after the second vaccine dose. Library preparation employed the immunoSEQ multiplex PCR assay. Not all clones reach the TCRdb copy of this immuneACCESS table, which keeps in-frame sequences only. Checked studies attribute under half of the gap to unresolved V genes and leave the rest unexplained. The sample table shows 100,000 or so clones, and 90% to 95% are seen once. The ten most abundant clones make up roughly 11% of the sample. Sequenced material: peripheral blood, taken 28 days after the second AZD1222 dose. The receptors originated from an adult who received the AZD1222 COVID-19 vaccine.

The J gene is TRBJ1-5, the V gene TRBV19, with D unresolved. The V gene's germline CDR1 is LNHDA and CDR2 SQIVND (reference sequence). The CDR3 spans 16 residues. Deletions cut 3 bases from V and 6 bases from J, with 18 bases between. The chain's CDR3 is CASSMRGGSVPQPQHF. For the CDR3, the DNA is TGTGCCAGTAGTATGCGAGGAGGGAGTGTACCTCAGCCCCAGCATTTT.

V usage is TRBV7-3 and J usage is TRBJ1-1, with 9 bases matching TRBD1. The V and J ends lost 5 bases and 0 bases, in that order; junction bases with no gene match: 10. This CDR3 has 17 amino acids. Looked up from germline, CDR1 is SGHTA and CDR2 is FQGTGA. This CDR3 reads CASSAYRGRLVNTEAFF. The CDR3 region has the DNA TGTGCCAGCAGCGCCTACAGGGGGCGGCTGGTGAACACTGAAGCTTTCTTT.

The chain carries TRBV7-8 and TRBJ2-3; 9 bases are a match to TRBD2. V gave up 3 bases and J gave up 1 base; unmatched junction bases: 5. Looked up from germline, CDR1 is SGHVS and CDR2 is FQNEAQ. The CDR3 is made up of 16 amino acids. CDR3 in amino acids: CASSFHKRGGTDTQYF. For the CDR3, the DNA is TGTGCCAGCAGCTTTCATAAGCGGGGGGGCACAGATACGCAGTATTTT.